This TCR beta chain is drawn from a study of CD8+ T cells in alopecia areata. Looking at the study overall: After 6 to 18 months of tofacitinib, follow-up continued 6 months off drug. General study results and limits: Greater clonality was observed in lesional scalp samples, especially alopecia totalis/universalis, versus normal scalp. It was less clear whether patients shared TCRs than it was in mice, possibly because of HLA.

The sample holds a few counts of this clone. Its target is not known. The V gene lost 1 base and the J gene lost 5 bases, with 11 bases spanning the gap. The CDR3 is 14 amino acids. Germline CDR1 LGHNA, CDR2 YSLEER. The authors extracted RNA and reverse transcribed it into cDNA as the sequencing template. Using immunoSEQ multiplex PCR, the repertoire was profiled, and TCRdb retains in-frame clones only, with some absent. This table holds some 180,000 clones, approximately 62% found once. Here the sequenced sample was CD4+ T cells sorted from blood, taken at week 0. The chain joins TRBV4-3 to TRBJ1-1; tentatively, D is TRBD1 (5 bases). The origin of this receptor is a human donor with alopecia areata. The CDR3 DNA is TGCGCCAGCAGCCAAGCACGCAGGGAGACTGAAGCTTTCTTT. Translation gives CASSQARRETEAFF.